Listed below are T cell receptor beta chains from one sample, sequenced in a study of T cells after yellow fever vaccination. TCRdb redid the calling of the 5' RACE reads with MiXCR, one entry per CDR3 protein. The table lists roughly 120,000 distinct CDR3 sequences, around 7.4% of them singletons. The sequenced sample was CD4+ T cells sorted from PBMCs, obtained roughly 10 days after the first yellow fever vaccination. The origin of the receptors is a man between 18 and 29 years old who received the YFV17D yellow fever vaccine. Both conserved end residues are part of each CDR3. The order of the fields is CDR3 protein, CDR3 DNA, clone size, CDR3 length, D gene, J gene, V gene. D genes are given only for firm matches. Part of the rows lack a size; the others show once, few, many or a class for expanded clones.

CASSRGGGLYEQYF,TGTGCCAGCAGCCGTGGGGGGGGACTCTACGAGCAGTACTTC,many,14,TRBD2,TRBJ2-7,TRBV7-9
CASSEKNPGSEDQPQHF,TGTGCCAGCAGCGAGAAAAACCCGGGTTCGGAAGATCAGCCCCAGCATTTT,many,17,.,TRBJ1-5,TRBV5-5
CASSVLAGGLETQYF,TGTGCCAGCAGCGTTCTAGCGGGGGGGCTGGAGACCCAGTACTTC,few,15,TRBD2,TRBJ2-5,TRBV5-4
CASSPLRGTNYGYTF,TGTGCCAGCTCACCGCTCAGGGGGACTAACTATGGCTACACCTTC,many,15,TRBD1,TRBJ1-2,TRBV18
CASSQDLGGYEQFF,TGCGCCAGCAGCCAAGATTTGGGAGGCTATGAGCAGTTCTTC,many,14,.,TRBJ2-1,TRBV4-3
CASSQEVQGAGDTQYF,TGCGCCAGCAGCCAAGAGGTCCAGGGGGCTGGAGATACGCAGTATTTT,many,16,TRBD1,TRBJ2-3,TRBV4-3
CASSQGAGGLSGELFF,TGCGCCAGCAGCCAAGGAGCGGGGGGGCTCTCCGGGGAGCTGTTTTTT,many,16,TRBD2,TRBJ2-2,TRBV4-3
CASSHLDRNYGYTF,TGTGCCAGCAGCCACCTCGACAGAAACTATGGCTACACCTTC,many,14,.,TRBJ1-2,TRBV4-2
CASSLTVGGSNEQFF,TGTGCCAGCAGCTTAACGGTGGGGGGGTCCAATGAGCAGTTCTTC,.,15,TRBD2,TRBJ2-1,TRBV7-3
CASRSLVRSLRNTEAFF,TGTGCCAGCCGAAGCTTAGTCAGGTCGCTAAGGAACACTGAAGCTTTCTTT,many,17,.,TRBJ1-1,TRBV5-7
CSVEADLAYEQFF,TGCAGCGTTGAAGCAGACTTAGCATATGAGCAGTTCTTC,many,13,.,TRBJ2-1,TRBV29-1
CASHTIGAGGNTIYF,TGTGCCAGCCACACGATCGGGGCGGGCGGAAACACCATATATTTT,many,15,.,TRBJ1-3,TRBV7-2
CASSLASSGIGELFF,TGTGCCAGCAGCTTAGCGTCTAGCGGGATAGGGGAGCTGTTTTTT,many,15,TRBD2,TRBJ2-2,TRBV7-2
CASSRDGLEAFF,TGTGCCAGCAGCCGGGACGGCTTAGAAGCTTTCTTT,many,12,.,TRBJ1-1,TRBV7-2
CAISPRQDTQYF,TGTGCCATCAGTCCGCGCCAAGATACGCAGTATTTT,many,12,.,TRBJ2-3,TRBV10-3
CAWSGQGATEAFF,TGTGCCTGGAGTGGACAGGGGGCGACTGAAGCTTTCTTT,many,13,TRBD1,TRBJ1-1,TRBV30
CASKGDGPFF,TGCGCCAGCAAGGGGGACGGGCCTTTCTTT,many,10,.,TRBJ1-1,TRBV5-1
CASNRDRADTGELFF,TGTGCCAGTAACAGGGACCGGGCGGACACCGGGGAGCTGTTTTTT,.,15,.,TRBJ2-2,TRBV7-8
CASSLEVETQYF,TGCGCCAGCAGCTTGGAGGTGGAGACCCAGTACTTC,many,12,.,TRBJ2-5,TRBV5-1
CASSPPGGSYYNEQFF,TGTGCCAGCTCACCACCAGGGGGCAGTTACTACAATGAGCAGTTCTTC,many,16,TRBD1,TRBJ2-1,TRBV18
CASSVTATTQETQYF,TGTGCCAGTAGTGTCACGGCGACTACCCAAGAGACCCAGTACTTC,.,15,.,TRBJ2-5,TRBV19
CASSQVPGGGTGGSYNEQFF,TGCGCCAGCAGCCAAGTCCCGGGGGGCGGGACAGGGGGCTCCTACAATGAGCAGTTCTTC,many,20,TRBD1,TRBJ2-1,TRBV4-3
CASSQGRGDLYNEQFF,TGTGCCAGCAGCCAAGGGCGGGGGGACCTATACAATGAGCAGTTCTTC,many,16,TRBD2,TRBJ2-1,TRBV4-2
CASSSSSTGGGGELFF,TGTGCCAGCTCATCATCCTCGACAGGGGGCGGCGGGGAGCTGTTTTTT,many,16,TRBD1,TRBJ2-2,TRBV18
CASSEYRAGITEAFF,TGTGCCAGCAGTGAATATAGGGCGGGAATCACTGAAGCTTTCTTT,many,15,.,TRBJ1-1,TRBV25-1
CASSVLTRGLAKNIQYF,TGTGCCAGCAGTGTTCTAACGAGGGGTTTAGCCAAAAACATTCAGTACTTC,few,17,.,TRBJ2-4,TRBV12-3/TRBV12-4
CASSQSDRDPYGYTF,TGCGCCAGCAGCCAATCTGACAGGGACCCCTATGGCTACACCTTC,many,15,TRBD1,TRBJ1-2,TRBV4-1